A selection of T cell receptor beta chains follows, all from one sample in a study of post-analysis software for immune sequencing data. TCRdb recomputed calls from the PCR reads with MiXCR, one row per CDR3 protein. Found here are approximately 440,000 distinct CDR3 sequences, around 40% of them singletons; the top ten hold 12%. Sequenced sample: blood. These receptors originate from a girl aged 10 to 17 with multiple sclerosis. Each CDR3 is given with its conserved first and last residue. D genes are given only for firm matches. The size field is filled for only some rows; it gives once, few, many or a size class.

clone_size: -
j_call: TRBJ2-5
v_call: TRBV7-3
d_call: -
cdr3_aa: CASSLNPGEFIQYF
cdr3_nt: TGTGCCAGCAGCTTAAATCCAGGGGAGTTTATCCAGTACTTC

clone_size: few
j_call: TRBJ2-6
v_call: TRBV12-3/TRBV12-4
d_call: -
cdr3_aa: CASRPASSGANVLTF
cdr3_nt: TGTGCCAGCAGACCTGCCTCCTCTGGGGCCAACGTCCTGACTTTC

clone_size: -
j_call: TRBJ1-4
v_call: TRBV7-9
d_call: TRBD1
cdr3_aa: CASIKGGRSNEKLFF
cdr3_nt: TGTGCCAGCATCAAAGGGGGCAGGTCTAATGAAAAACTGTTTTTT

clone_size: few
j_call: TRBJ2-5
v_call: TRBV20-1
d_call: TRBD2
cdr3_aa: CSARGTSGRIETQYF
cdr3_nt: TGCAGTGCTAGAGGGACTAGCGGGAGGATAGAGACCCAGTACTTC

clone_size: few
j_call: TRBJ1-2
v_call: TRBV4-3
d_call: -
cdr3_aa: CASSPRSGYGYTF
cdr3_nt: TGCGCCAGCAGCCCGAGGTCCGGCTATGGCTACACCTTC

clone_size: few
j_call: TRBJ2-5
v_call: TRBV6-2/TRBV6-3
d_call: -
cdr3_aa: CASSSRSGKTQYF
cdr3_nt: TGTGCCAGCAGTTCCAGGTCCGGGAAGACCCAGTACTTC

clone_size: -
j_call: TRBJ1-4
v_call: TRBV4-1
d_call: -
cdr3_aa: CASSLGTYEKRFF
cdr3_nt: TGCGCCAGCAGCCTGGGGACCTATGAAAAACGGTTTTTT

clone_size: -
j_call: TRBJ1-1
v_call: TRBV29-1
d_call: -
cdr3_aa: CSVTGQTNAEAFF
cdr3_nt: TGCAGCGTAACGGGACAAACGAACGCTGAAGCTTTCTTT

clone_size: -
j_call: TRBJ2-7
v_call: TRBV7-2
d_call: TRBD2
cdr3_aa: CASSLGRSGIIYEQYF
cdr3_nt: TGTGCCAGCAGCTTAGGACGGAGCGGGATTATCTACGAGCAGTACTTC

clone_size: -
j_call: TRBJ2-5
v_call: TRBV14
d_call: TRBD2
cdr3_aa: CASSQVAGGGETQYF
cdr3_nt: TGTGCCAGCAGCCAAGTAGCGGGAGGGGGAGAGACCCAGTACTTC

clone_size: -
j_call: TRBJ2-7
v_call: TRBV10-3
d_call: -
cdr3_aa: CAISGDPIYEQYF
cdr3_nt: TGTGCCATCAGTGGGGACCCGATCTACGAGCAGTACTTC

clone_size: -
j_call: TRBJ2-5
v_call: TRBV6-5
d_call: TRBD1
cdr3_aa: CASSTGQGRETQYF
cdr3_nt: TGTGCCAGCAGTACCGGACAGGGCCGGGAGACCCAGTACTTC

clone_size: -
j_call: TRBJ2-1
v_call: TRBV30
d_call: -
cdr3_aa: CAWRGGGGLRGNEQFF
cdr3_nt: TGTGCCTGGAGGGGGGGAGGAGGGCTTCGGGGCAATGAGCAGTTCTTC

clone_size: -
j_call: TRBJ2-7
v_call: TRBV15
d_call: TRBD2
cdr3_aa: CATSGSERGRGDEQYF
cdr3_nt: TGTGCCACCAGCGGATCCGAGCGGGGGCGGGGGGACGAGCAGTACTTC

clone_size: -
j_call: TRBJ2-4
v_call: TRBV2
d_call: TRBD2
cdr3_aa: CATGLGKNIQYF
cdr3_nt: TGTGCCACAGGACTAGGAAAAAACATTCAGTACTTC

clone_size: -
j_call: TRBJ2-3
v_call: TRBV12-3/TRBV12-4
d_call: TRBD2
cdr3_aa: CASSPPSGRTDTQYF
cdr3_nt: TGTGCCAGCAGTCCCCCTAGCGGGAGGACAGATACGCAGTATTTT

clone_size: few
j_call: TRBJ2-7
v_call: TRBV5-5
d_call: -
cdr3_aa: CASSLSFSYEQYF
cdr3_nt: TGTGCCAGCAGCTTGAGCTTCTCCTACGAGCAGTACTTC

clone_size: few
j_call: TRBJ2-3
v_call: TRBV5-1
d_call: TRBD2
cdr3_aa: CASSGPLASNGTDTQYF
cdr3_nt: TGCGCCAGCAGCGGGCCACTAGCGTCAAACGGTACAGATACGCAGTATTTT

clone_size: -
j_call: TRBJ2-1
v_call: TRBV5-1
d_call: TRBD2
cdr3_aa: CASSSLAGAGNEQFF
cdr3_nt: TGCGCCAGCAGCTCTCTGGCGGGAGCGGGAAATGAGCAGTTCTTC

clone_size: -
j_call: TRBJ1-2
v_call: TRBV10-3
d_call: TRBD1
cdr3_aa: CAISPGQGDGYGYTF
cdr3_nt: TGTGCCATCAGCCCGGGACAGGGGGATGGCTATGGCTACACCTTC

clone_size: -
j_call: TRBJ1-1
v_call: TRBV24-1
d_call: TRBD1
cdr3_aa: CAVRQGPYTEAFF
cdr3_nt: TGTGCCGTGAGACAGGGACCCTACACTGAAGCTTTCTTT

clone_size: -
j_call: TRBJ2-7
v_call: TRBV27
d_call: TRBD1
cdr3_aa: CASSFNTGGISYEQYF
cdr3_nt: TGTGCCAGCAGTTTCAACACAGGGGGAATCTCCTACGAGCAGTACTTC

clone_size: -
j_call: TRBJ2-1
v_call: TRBV6-1
d_call: -
cdr3_aa: CASSEAGGTYNEQFF
cdr3_nt: TGTGCCAGCAGTGAAGCTGGCGGCACCTACAATGAGCAGTTCTTC

clone_size: -
j_call: TRBJ2-1
v_call: TRBV6-5
d_call: TRBD2
cdr3_aa: CASSYFGPAGVNEQFF
cdr3_nt: TGTGCCAGCAGTTATTTCGGGCCCGCGGGGGTCAATGAGCAGTTCTTC

clone_size: once
j_call: TRBJ1-4
v_call: TRBV12-3/TRBV12-4
d_call: -
cdr3_aa: CASSIQQGDNEKLFF
cdr3_nt: TGTGCCAGCAGTATTCAACAGGGTGACAATGAAAAACTGTTTTTT

clone_size: -
j_call: TRBJ1-2
v_call: TRBV27
d_call: -
cdr3_aa: CASSGGTQGYGYTF
cdr3_nt: TGTGCCAGCAGTGGCGGGACGCAGGGCTATGGCTACACCTTC

clone_size: -
j_call: TRBJ2-7
v_call: TRBV29-1
d_call: TRBD1
cdr3_aa: CSVIGGQGSYEQYF
cdr3_nt: TGCAGCGTGATCGGGGGACAGGGAAGTTACGAGCAGTACTTC

clone_size: -
j_call: TRBJ2-2
v_call: TRBV24-1
d_call: TRBD1
cdr3_aa: CATSDLVGQGDTGELFF
cdr3_nt: TGTGCCACCAGTGATTTGGTGGGACAGGGAGACACCGGGGAGCTGTTTTTT

clone_size: -
j_call: TRBJ2-2
v_call: TRBV5-1
d_call: -
cdr3_aa: CASSLKADSGLPNTGELFF
cdr3_nt: TGCGCCAGCAGCTTGAAGGCAGATAGCGGACTCCCAAACACCGGGGAGCTGTTTTTT

clone_size: few
j_call: TRBJ1-2
v_call: TRBV13
d_call: -
cdr3_aa: CASSLAIQNGYGYTF
cdr3_nt: TGTGCCAGCAGCTTAGCAATTCAAAACGGCTATGGCTACACCTTC

clone_size: -
j_call: TRBJ1-1
v_call: TRBV20-1
d_call: -
cdr3_aa: CSASRRGDTEAFF
cdr3_nt: TGCAGTGCTAGTCGACGGGGGGACACTGAAGCTTTCTTT

clone_size: -
j_call: TRBJ2-2
v_call: TRBV5-1
d_call: TRBD1
cdr3_aa: CASSAQGAFSTGELFF
cdr3_nt: TGCGCCAGCAGCGCACAGGGGGCGTTCAGCACCGGGGAGCTGTTTTTT

clone_size: few
j_call: TRBJ2-7
v_call: TRBV5-1
d_call: -
cdr3_aa: CASSLEMGRPYEQYF
cdr3_nt: TGCGCCAGCAGCTTGGAAATGGGGCGCCCCTACGAGCAGTACTTC

clone_size: -
j_call: TRBJ2-3
v_call: TRBV20-1
d_call: TRBD2
cdr3_aa: CSATHNRASGSATQYF
cdr3_nt: TGCAGTGCTACCCATAACCGGGCTAGCGGGAGTGCTACGCAGTATTTT

clone_size: few
j_call: TRBJ2-7
v_call: TRBV7-9
d_call: TRBD1
cdr3_aa: CASSTSGQKSSSSYEQYF
cdr3_nt: TGTGCCAGCAGCACCTCGGGACAGAAGTCATCGAGCTCCTACGAGCAGTACTTC

clone_size: few
j_call: TRBJ2-5
v_call: TRBV5-1
d_call: -
cdr3_aa: CASSLGTPETQYF
cdr3_nt: TGCGCCAGCAGCTTGGGAACTCCAGAGACCCAGTACTTC

clone_size: few
j_call: TRBJ2-7
v_call: TRBV12-3/TRBV12-4
d_call: TRBD1
cdr3_aa: CASSWTGHEQYF
cdr3_nt: TGTGCCAGCAGTTGGACAGGGCACGAGCAGTACTTC

clone_size: few
j_call: TRBJ2-7
v_call: TRBV7-9
d_call: TRBD1
cdr3_aa: CASSPDRVYEQYF
cdr3_nt: TGTGCCAGCAGCCCGGACAGGGTCTACGAGCAGTACTTC

clone_size: -
j_call: TRBJ2-7
v_call: TRBV24-1
d_call: TRBD1
cdr3_aa: CATSDSGTGLREQYF
cdr3_nt: TGTGCCACCAGTGACTCCGGGACAGGGTTACGCGAGCAGTACTTC

clone_size: few
j_call: TRBJ2-3
v_call: TRBV6-5
d_call: -
cdr3_aa: CASSPTRASTDTQYF
cdr3_nt: TGTGCTAGCAGCCCCACTAGGGCTAGCACAGATACGCAGTATTTT